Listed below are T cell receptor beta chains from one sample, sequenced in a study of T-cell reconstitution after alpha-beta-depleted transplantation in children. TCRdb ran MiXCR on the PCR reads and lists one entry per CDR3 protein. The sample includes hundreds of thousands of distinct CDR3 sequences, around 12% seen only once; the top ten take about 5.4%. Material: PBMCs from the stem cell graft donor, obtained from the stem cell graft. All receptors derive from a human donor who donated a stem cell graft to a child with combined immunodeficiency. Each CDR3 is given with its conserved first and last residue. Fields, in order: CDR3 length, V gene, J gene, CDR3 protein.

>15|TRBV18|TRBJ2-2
CASSPLTGGTGELFF
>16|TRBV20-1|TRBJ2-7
CSARDLGASIGYEQYF
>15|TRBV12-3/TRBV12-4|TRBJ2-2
CASSFAGGDSGELFF
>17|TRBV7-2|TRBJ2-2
CASSFTSGTGNTGELFF
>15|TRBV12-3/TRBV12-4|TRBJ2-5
CASTGYSGGVETQYF
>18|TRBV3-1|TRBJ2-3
CASSPNRLAVPSTDTQYF
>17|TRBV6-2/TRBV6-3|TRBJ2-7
CASSPASGRVNSYEQYF
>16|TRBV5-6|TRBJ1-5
CASSLTGQGENQPQHF
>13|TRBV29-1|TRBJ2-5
CSVEGREVETQYF
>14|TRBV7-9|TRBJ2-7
CASSAWTGAYEQYF
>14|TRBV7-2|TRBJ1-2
CASSFLGRNYGYTF
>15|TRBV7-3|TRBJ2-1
CASSPLVAGYNEQFF
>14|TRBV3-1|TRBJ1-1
CASSLTTGGTEAFF
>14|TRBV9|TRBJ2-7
CASSERDTYYEQYF
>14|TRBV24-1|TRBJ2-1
CATSARQGVYEQFF
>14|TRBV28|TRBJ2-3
CASSWAGGRYTQYF
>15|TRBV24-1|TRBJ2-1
CATSDLDITYNEQFF
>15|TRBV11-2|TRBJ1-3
CASSLGTVSGNTIYF
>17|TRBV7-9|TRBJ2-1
CASSVRLAGGNYNEQFF
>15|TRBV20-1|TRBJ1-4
CSARDAGTANEKLFF
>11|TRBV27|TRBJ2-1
CASSSGNEQFF
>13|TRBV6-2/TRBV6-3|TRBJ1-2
CASSWTGGDGYTF
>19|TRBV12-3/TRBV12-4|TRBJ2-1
CASSLGPQGALMWSDEQFF
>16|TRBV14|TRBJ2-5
CASSPGGPPDQETQYF
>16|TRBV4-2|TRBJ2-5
CASSPLVAGGEETQYF
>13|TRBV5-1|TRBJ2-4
CASSQQTGNIQYF
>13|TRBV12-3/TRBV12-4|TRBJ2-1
CASSGRGSDEQFF
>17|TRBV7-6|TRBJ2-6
CASSLDPGSSGANVLTF
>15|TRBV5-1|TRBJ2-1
CASSLEVAGVDEQFF
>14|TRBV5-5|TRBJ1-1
CASSLARSNTEAFF
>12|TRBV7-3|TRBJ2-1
CASSASLGEQFF
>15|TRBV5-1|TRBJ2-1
CASSLAPWDYNEQFF
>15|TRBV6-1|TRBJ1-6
CASSRQGGSNSPLHF
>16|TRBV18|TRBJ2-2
CASSPNGTPGTGELFF
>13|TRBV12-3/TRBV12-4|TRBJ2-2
CASSLFIPGELFF
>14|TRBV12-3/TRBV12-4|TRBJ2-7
CASRGDRGDYEQYF
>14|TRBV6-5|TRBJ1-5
CASSYVQGAQPQHF
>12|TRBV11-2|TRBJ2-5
CASSLLAETQYF
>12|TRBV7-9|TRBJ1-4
CASSLADEKLFF
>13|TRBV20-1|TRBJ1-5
CSARDLWGQPQHF
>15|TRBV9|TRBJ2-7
CASSPHRTSSYEQYF
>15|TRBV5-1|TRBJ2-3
CASSLGGPSTDTQYF
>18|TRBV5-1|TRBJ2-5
CASSSGTSGSPFQETQYF
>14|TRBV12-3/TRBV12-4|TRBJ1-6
CASSRDRGISPLHF
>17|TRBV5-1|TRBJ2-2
CASSLELGFQNTGELFF
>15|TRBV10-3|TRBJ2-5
CAISESGLAQETQYF